Listed below are T cell receptor beta chains from one sample, sequenced in a study of blood T cell repertoires in COVID-19. Only in-frame clones appear in the TCRdb table, and some are missing; sequencing was by immunoSEQ multiplex PCR. The data hold roughly 120,000 clones, with approximately 90% observed a single time. Sequencing was performed on peripheral blood. These receptors were collected from a woman in her seventies who had recovered from COVID-19. Each CDR3 is given with its conserved first and last residue. Each record gives: CDR3 DNA, CDR3 protein, V gene, CDR3 length, clone size, D gene, J gene. A D gene is named only where the DNA matches it firmly. Rows give clone size only sometimes, using once, few, many, or a class for an expanded clone.

CDR3 DNA: TGTGCCAGCAGCGTAGGCGGCGGGAGGACCACCGGGGAGCTGTTTTTT; CDR3 protein: CASSVGGGRTTGELFF; V gene: TRBV9; CDR3 length: 16; clone size: .; D gene: TRBD2; J gene: TRBJ2-2
CDR3 DNA: TGTGCCAGTAGAACCGGGACTTGGAACACCGGGGAGCTGTTTTTT; CDR3 protein: CASRTGTWNTGELFF; V gene: TRBV19; CDR3 length: 15; clone size: .; D gene: .; J gene: TRBJ2-2
CDR3 DNA: TGTGCCACCAGTGATTTAAGGCGGCAGGGGGAGAGCGAGCAGTACTTC; CDR3 protein: CATSDLRRQGESEQYF; V gene: TRBV24-1; CDR3 length: 16; clone size: .; D gene: TRBD1; J gene: TRBJ2-7
CDR3 DNA: TGTGCCAGCAGCATTTCAGGGGTTTCTTACGAGCAGTACTTC; CDR3 protein: CASSISGVSYEQYF; V gene: TRBV7-9; CDR3 length: 14; clone size: .; D gene: .; J gene: TRBJ2-7
CDR3 DNA: TGTGCCAGCAGTTTTAGGGGAAGGTATGGCTACACCTTC; CDR3 protein: CASSFRGRYGYTF; V gene: TRBV28; CDR3 length: 13; clone size: .; D gene: .; J gene: TRBJ1-2
CDR3 DNA: TGCGCCAGCAGCCAAGAAACGGGCGGGGGGGGCACAGATACGCAGTATTTT; CDR3 protein: CASSQETGGGGTDTQYF; V gene: TRBV4-3; CDR3 length: 17; clone size: .; D gene: TRBD2; J gene: TRBJ2-3
CDR3 DNA: TGTGCCAGTAAGGGGTCCTACGAGCAGTACTTC; CDR3 protein: CASKGSYEQYF; V gene: TRBV2; CDR3 length: 11; clone size: .; D gene: .; J gene: TRBJ2-7
CDR3 DNA: TGCGCCAGCAGTCAAGAGATCGACAGGGTCTATAATTCACCCCTCCACTTT; CDR3 protein: CASSQEIDRVYNSPLHF; V gene: TRBV10-1; CDR3 length: 17; clone size: once; D gene: TRBD1; J gene: TRBJ1-6
CDR3 DNA: TGTGCCAGCTCACCCCAGGGTAACACTGAAGCTTTCTTT; CDR3 protein: CASSPQGNTEAFF; V gene: TRBV18; CDR3 length: 13; clone size: .; D gene: .; J gene: TRBJ1-1
CDR3 DNA: TGTGCCAGCAGTCCCCTGGGAGGTCTCGGGGATCAGTACTTC; CDR3 protein: CASSPLGGLGDQYF; V gene: TRBV6-2/TRBV6-3; CDR3 length: 14; clone size: .; D gene: .; J gene: TRBJ2-7
CDR3 DNA: TGTGCCAGCAGCGGAGGCAGATCTTGGGAAGAGACCCAGTACTTC; CDR3 protein: CASSGGRSWEETQYF; V gene: TRBV11-2; CDR3 length: 15; clone size: .; D gene: .; J gene: TRBJ2-5
CDR3 DNA: TGTGCCAGCAGCTTTTATGAGGGCTCGGGCGAGCAGTACTTC; CDR3 protein: CASSFYEGSGEQYF; V gene: TRBV7-2; CDR3 length: 14; clone size: .; D gene: .; J gene: TRBJ2-7
CDR3 DNA: TGTGCCATCAGTGACTTGCACAGGGGAATGCTGGGGGAGCTGTTTTTT; CDR3 protein: CAISDLHRGMLGELFF; V gene: TRBV10-3; CDR3 length: 16; clone size: once; D gene: TRBD1; J gene: TRBJ2-2
CDR3 DNA: TGTGCCAGCAGCGTAGAGGGGAACAGCAATCAGCCCCAGCATTTT; CDR3 protein: CASSVEGNSNQPQHF; V gene: TRBV9; CDR3 length: 15; clone size: few; D gene: .; J gene: TRBJ1-5
CDR3 DNA: TGTGCCAGTACCCTGCGCAGGGGGCTTTTTGAAGCTTTCTTT; CDR3 protein: CASTLRRGLFEAFF; V gene: TRBV19; CDR3 length: 14; clone size: .; D gene: TRBD1; J gene: TRBJ1-1
CDR3 DNA: TGTGCCAGTAGTCCAGGACAGGGTAGGGGAACAGATACGCAGTATTTT; CDR3 protein: CASSPGQGRGTDTQYF; V gene: TRBV19; CDR3 length: 16; clone size: .; D gene: TRBD1; J gene: TRBJ2-3
CDR3 DNA: TGTGCCAGCAAAGGGGGGACAGGGCGTGAAAAACTGTTTTTT; CDR3 protein: CASKGGTGREKLFF; V gene: TRBV28; CDR3 length: 14; clone size: .; D gene: TRBD1; J gene: TRBJ1-4
CDR3 DNA: TGTGCCAGCAGCTTAGTTGACGGGAATACGCAGTATTTT; CDR3 protein: CASSLVDGNTQYF; V gene: TRBV7-2; CDR3 length: 13; clone size: once; D gene: .; J gene: TRBJ2-3
CDR3 DNA: TGTGCCAGCTCACCAACGACTAGCGGGAGGAACGAGCAGTACTTC; CDR3 protein: CASSPTTSGRNEQYF; V gene: TRBV18; CDR3 length: 15; clone size: .; D gene: TRBD2; J gene: TRBJ2-7
CDR3 DNA: TGTGCCAGCAGTCGCTACCGCGGGGCTAGCGGCACAGATACGCAGTATTTT; CDR3 protein: CASSRYRGASGTDTQYF; V gene: TRBV6-2/TRBV6-3; CDR3 length: 17; clone size: .; D gene: .; J gene: TRBJ2-3
CDR3 DNA: TGTGCCAGCTCACCCATCTTAGTAAAGGAGCGGGCTGAAGCTTTCTTT; CDR3 protein: CASSPILVKERAEAFF; V gene: TRBV18; CDR3 length: 16; clone size: .; D gene: .; J gene: TRBJ1-1
CDR3 DNA: TGTGCCTGGAGTGCCGGAGGGAATCAGCCCCAGCATTTT; CDR3 protein: CAWSAGGNQPQHF; V gene: TRBV30; CDR3 length: 13; clone size: .; D gene: .; J gene: TRBJ1-5
CDR3 DNA: TGTGCCAGAAGCTCCGGCAGGGTCGCCCCCAATACCTACAATGAGCAGTTCTTC; CDR3 protein: CARSSGRVAPNTYNEQFF; V gene: TRBV5-3; CDR3 length: 18; clone size: .; D gene: .; J gene: TRBJ2-1
CDR3 DNA: TGTGCCAGCAGCCCAGGATTTGGGGGCCTCTTAGGAGAGACCCAGTACTTC; CDR3 protein: CASSPGFGGLLGETQYF; V gene: TRBV7-2; CDR3 length: 17; clone size: .; D gene: .; J gene: TRBJ2-5
CDR3 DNA: TGTGCCAGCAGCGGAATTGAGGGGACAGGGGGTTACGAGCAGTACTTC; CDR3 protein: CASSGIEGTGGYEQYF; V gene: TRBV5-5; CDR3 length: 16; clone size: .; D gene: TRBD1; J gene: TRBJ2-7
CDR3 DNA: TGTGCCACCAGCAGATCACGGACACAACAAGAGACCCAGTACTTC; CDR3 protein: CATSRSRTQQETQYF; V gene: TRBV15; CDR3 length: 15; clone size: .; D gene: .; J gene: TRBJ2-5
CDR3 DNA: TGTGCCAGCAGCCCGACAGGGAACACTGAAGCTTTCTTT; CDR3 protein: CASSPTGNTEAFF; V gene: TRBV5-5; CDR3 length: 13; clone size: .; D gene: .; J gene: TRBJ1-1
CDR3 DNA: TGTGCCAGCAGCTACAGGGGGCCCCTCTCCTACGAGCAGTACTTC; CDR3 protein: CASSYRGPLSYEQYF; V gene: TRBV7-6; CDR3 length: 15; clone size: .; D gene: TRBD1; J gene: TRBJ2-7
CDR3 DNA: TGTGCCAGCAGCTTCCGGCCTAGCACCGGGGAGCTGTTTTTT; CDR3 protein: CASSFRPSTGELFF; V gene: TRBV7-3; CDR3 length: 14; clone size: .; D gene: .; J gene: TRBJ2-2
CDR3 DNA: TGCGCCAGCAGCACCGCCACTAGCGGGGGGCCCCCCGAGCAGTTCTTC; CDR3 protein: CASSTATSGGPPEQFF; V gene: TRBV5-1; CDR3 length: 16; clone size: once; D gene: TRBD2; J gene: TRBJ2-1
CDR3 DNA: TGTGCCAGCAGTTTAGATCAGGGGCGCTACACCTTC; CDR3 protein: CASSLDQGRYTF; V gene: TRBV12-3/TRBV12-4; CDR3 length: 12; clone size: .; D gene: .; J gene: TRBJ1-2
CDR3 DNA: TGTGCCAGCAGCTTGGTTCTAGCGGGCTACAATGAGCAGTTCTTC; CDR3 protein: CASSLVLAGYNEQFF; V gene: TRBV5-5; CDR3 length: 15; clone size: once; D gene: TRBD2; J gene: TRBJ2-1
CDR3 DNA: TGTGCCTGGAGAGGCAGCAGAGGCACTGAAGCTTTCTTT; CDR3 protein: CAWRGSRGTEAFF; V gene: TRBV30; CDR3 length: 13; clone size: few; D gene: .; J gene: TRBJ1-1
CDR3 DNA: TGTGCCAGCAGTACCCCTGATTGGGGCCGTGAAAAACTGTTTTTT; CDR3 protein: CASSTPDWGREKLFF; V gene: TRBV28; CDR3 length: 15; clone size: few; D gene: .; J gene: TRBJ1-4
CDR3 DNA: TGTGCCAGCAGCTTAGGTGGAGTTAGTGGTACGCAGTATTTT; CDR3 protein: CASSLGGVSGTQYF; V gene: TRBV11-3; CDR3 length: 14; clone size: .; D gene: .; J gene: TRBJ2-3
CDR3 DNA: TGTGCCAGCCTCCAAAGCCCGGGAGACCACTATGGCTACACCTTC; CDR3 protein: CASLQSPGDHYGYTF; V gene: TRBV6-5; CDR3 length: 15; clone size: .; D gene: .; J gene: TRBJ1-2
CDR3 DNA: TGTGCCAGCAGTAGTTTTAGACACTTTAATTCACCCCTCCACTTT; CDR3 protein: CASSSFRHFNSPLHF; V gene: TRBV6-5; CDR3 length: 15; clone size: few; D gene: .; J gene: TRBJ1-6
CDR3 DNA: TGTGCCAGTACCCTAGGAGGCACAGATACGCAGTATTTT; CDR3 protein: CASTLGGTDTQYF; V gene: TRBV19; CDR3 length: 13; clone size: .; D gene: .; J gene: TRBJ2-3
CDR3 DNA: TGTGCCAGCAGCTTATTCAGGGGGAATTCACCCCTCCACTTT; CDR3 protein: CASSLFRGNSPLHF; V gene: TRBV7-2; CDR3 length: 14; clone size: .; D gene: TRBD1; J gene: TRBJ1-6
CDR3 DNA: TGTGCCAGCAGCGGTACAGGGGGGACTGAAGCTTTCTTT; CDR3 protein: CASSGTGGTEAFF; V gene: TRBV7-3; CDR3 length: 13; clone size: .; D gene: TRBD1; J gene: TRBJ1-1
CDR3 DNA: TGTGCCAGCTCACCACCGCCGGGCACAGATACGCAGTATTTT; CDR3 protein: CASSPPPGTDTQYF; V gene: TRBV18; CDR3 length: 14; clone size: .; D gene: .; J gene: TRBJ2-3
CDR3 DNA: TGTGCCACCAGTCCGGGACAGGGGTATGGCTACACCTTC; CDR3 protein: CATSPGQGYGYTF; V gene: TRBV15; CDR3 length: 13; clone size: .; D gene: TRBD1; J gene: TRBJ1-2
CDR3 DNA: TGTGCCAGCTCACCAGGTCTATTATCCTACGAGCAGTACTTC; CDR3 protein: CASSPGLLSYEQYF; V gene: TRBV18; CDR3 length: 14; clone size: .; D gene: .; J gene: TRBJ2-7
CDR3 DNA: TGTGCTAGTGGTTTGGGGACGGGCGGGGGGTCCTACAATGAGCAGTTCTTC; CDR3 protein: CASGLGTGGGSYNEQFF; V gene: TRBV12-5; CDR3 length: 17; clone size: .; D gene: TRBD2; J gene: TRBJ2-1
CDR3 DNA: TGTGCCTGGAGAGATTCTAATTCCTACGAGCAGTACTTC; CDR3 protein: CAWRDSNSYEQYF; V gene: TRBV30; CDR3 length: 13; clone size: .; D gene: .; J gene: TRBJ2-7
CDR3 DNA: TGTGCCAGCCCACCGACTCCCTGGGACACTGAAGCTTTCTTT; CDR3 protein: CASPPTPWDTEAFF; V gene: TRBV5-5; CDR3 length: 14; clone size: .; D gene: .; J gene: TRBJ1-1
CDR3 DNA: TGTGCCAGCAGCCAGGGACAGGGGCGCGGGTACGAGCAGTACTTC; CDR3 protein: CASSQGQGRGYEQYF; V gene: TRBV3-1/TRBV3-2; CDR3 length: 15; clone size: few; D gene: TRBD1; J gene: TRBJ2-7
CDR3 DNA: TGTGCCAGCAGCCTTAAGACAGGGGCTAATGAAAAACTGTTTTTT; CDR3 protein: CASSLKTGANEKLFF; V gene: TRBV5-4; CDR3 length: 15; clone size: .; D gene: TRBD1; J gene: TRBJ1-4
CDR3 DNA: TGTGCCTGGAGTGCCCCGACAGGGGGGAGCACTGAAGCTTTCTTT; CDR3 protein: CAWSAPTGGSTEAFF; V gene: TRBV30; CDR3 length: 15; clone size: .; D gene: TRBD1; J gene: TRBJ1-1
CDR3 DNA: TGCGCCAGCAGCTTGGACTCTCCTACGCAGTATTTT; CDR3 protein: CASSLDSPTQYF; V gene: TRBV5-1; CDR3 length: 12; clone size: .; D gene: .; J gene: TRBJ2-3
CDR3 DNA: TGCGCCAGCAGCCAACCCCCCAGGGGAGTCGGCACAGATACGCAGTATTTT; CDR3 protein: CASSQPPRGVGTDTQYF; V gene: TRBV4-3; CDR3 length: 17; clone size: .; D gene: .; J gene: TRBJ2-3
CDR3 DNA: TGCGCCAGCAGCCTACAAACAGGGGGCGAAGCTTTCTTT; CDR3 protein: CASSLQTGGEAFF; V gene: TRBV5-1; CDR3 length: 13; clone size: few; D gene: TRBD1; J gene: TRBJ1-1
CDR3 DNA: TGTGCCAGCAGTGAAGACAGGAGCACAGATCCGCAGTATTTT; CDR3 protein: CASSEDRSTDPQYF; V gene: TRBV6-4; CDR3 length: 14; clone size: .; D gene: .; J gene: TRBJ2-3